The rows below give T cell receptor beta chains drawn from one sample of a study of memory CD4+ T cells and cytomegalovirus serostatus. The protocol was immunoSEQ multiplex PCR, while the TCRdb copy is restricted to in-frame clones and leaves out a portion. The sample holds about 25,000 clones, less than 80% seen once. Material for sequencing was memory CD4+ T cells from blood. The receptors were sampled from an adult in good health and CMV-seronegative. CDR3s include the opening cysteine and the closing phenylalanine or tryptophan. The D gene is left open where the match is weak. The size entry is marked missing in some rows and otherwise reads once, few, many or a size class.

V: TRBV7-9; J: TRBJ1-2; size: NA; D: NA; DNA: TGTGCCAGCAGCTTTTTAACAGGCTACGGCTACACCTTC; CDR3: CASSFLTGYGYTF
V: TRBV27; J: TRBJ2-5; size: few; D: TRBD2; DNA: TGTGCCAGCAGTCTCCGGACTAGCGGAGAGACCCAGTACTTC; CDR3: CASSLRTSGETQYF
V: TRBV6-5; J: TRBJ1-2; size: NA; D: NA; DNA: TGTGCCAGCAGACGGGGGGGCTCTAACTATGGCTACACCTTC; CDR3: CASRRGGSNYGYTF
V: TRBV29-1; J: TRBJ1-4; size: few; D: TRBD1; DNA: TGCAGCGTCCAGACAGGGGGGAATGAAAAACTGTTTTTT; CDR3: CSVQTGGNEKLFF
V: TRBV19; J: TRBJ1-5; size: NA; D: NA; DNA: TGTGCCAGTAAAAAAAGGGAACAACAGCCCCAGCATTTT; CDR3: CASKKREQQPQHF
V: TRBV28; J: TRBJ2-1; size: NA; D: NA; DNA: TGTGCCAGCACCGAAGGGGCCAGGGGGGGCAATGAGCAGTTCTTC; CDR3: CASTEGARGGNEQFF
V: TRBV4-2; J: TRBJ1-2; size: NA; D: NA; DNA: TGTGCCAGCAGCCAAGACAGGGGATCTAACTATGGCTACACCTTC; CDR3: CASSQDRGSNYGYTF
V: TRBV6-1; J: TRBJ2-6; size: once; D: TRBD1; DNA: TGTGCCAGCAGTGTACAGGGGGAGACTGGGGCCAACGTCCTGACTTTC; CDR3: CASSVQGETGANVLTF
V: TRBV21-1; J: TRBJ2-7; size: NA; D: NA; DNA: TGTGCCAGCAGCAAAGGTGGGCAGAGCTCCTACGAGCAGTACTTC; CDR3: CASSKGGQSSYEQYF
V: TRBV15; J: TRBJ2-5; size: NA; D: NA; DNA: TGTGCCACCGACAGCCAAGAGACCCAGTACTTC; CDR3: CATDSQETQYF
V: TRBV5-5; J: TRBJ2-3; size: NA; D: TRBD1; DNA: TGTGCCAGCAGCTTACAGGGGGCGCGTACAGATACGCAGTATTTT; CDR3: CASSLQGARTDTQYF
V: TRBV2; J: TRBJ2-3; size: NA; D: TRBD1; DNA: TGTGCCAGCAAAGGGGGCCAGAGTTCGGCAGATACGCAGTATTTT; CDR3: CASKGGQSSADTQYF
V: TRBV25-1; J: TRBJ1-4; size: NA; D: TRBD1; DNA: TGTGCCAGCAGTGAATATAGGACAGGGGGCGGTGAAAAACTGTTTTTT; CDR3: CASSEYRTGGGEKLFF
V: TRBV12-5; J: TRBJ2-5; size: NA; D: NA; DNA: TGTGCTAGCACAGAGCAAGAGACCCAGTACTTC; CDR3: CASTEQETQYF
V: TRBV9; J: TRBJ2-3; size: once; D: NA; DNA: TGTGCCAGCAGCCTTTGGGGGGACGGGGAAAATACGCAGTATTTT; CDR3: CASSLWGDGENTQYF
V: TRBV14; J: TRBJ2-7; size: few; D: NA; DNA: TGTGCCAGCAGCCAAGAATCAAGCTCCGGCTTTCAGTACTTC; CDR3: CASSQESSSGFQYF
V: TRBV5-8; J: TRBJ2-7; size: NA; D: NA; DNA: TGTGCCAGCACTCGGTCCTCTACGTTTAAGCAGTACTTC; CDR3: CASTRSSTFKQYF
V: TRBV29-1; J: TRBJ2-5; size: once; D: NA; DNA: TGCAGCGTTTTGGGGGGATTGAGGGAGACCCAGTACTTC; CDR3: CSVLGGLRETQYF
V: TRBV11-3; J: TRBJ2-1; size: NA; D: NA; DNA: TGTGCCAGCAGCTTAGATCAGGCAGGGGCGGCCAATGAGCAGTTCTTC; CDR3: CASSLDQAGAANEQFF
V: TRBV15; J: TRBJ1-2; size: NA; D: NA; DNA: TGTGCCACCAGCAGAGGTGGAGGATATGGCTACACCTTC; CDR3: CATSRGGGYGYTF
V: TRBV11-2; J: TRBJ2-1; size: NA; D: TRBD2; DNA: TGTGCCAGCAGCTTTGAGCTAGCGGGAGGGCAGTTCTTC; CDR3: CASSFELAGGQFF
V: TRBV6-5; J: TRBJ2-3; size: NA; D: TRBD1; DNA: TGTGCCAGCAGGTTCGGGACAGGGACAGATACGCAGTATTTT; CDR3: CASRFGTGTDTQYF
V: TRBV7-3; J: TRBJ2-1; size: NA; D: NA; DNA: TGTGCCAGCAGCTTTGAACCTTCCTACAATGAGCAGTTCTTC; CDR3: CASSFEPSYNEQFF
V: TRBV19; J: TRBJ2-3; size: NA; D: NA; DNA: TGTGCCAGTAGTAGCCTCAGGGCAGATACGCAGTATTTT; CDR3: CASSSLRADTQYF
V: TRBV19; J: TRBJ1-5; size: NA; D: NA; DNA: TGTGCCAGTAGTATTAGCCGGGTGAGCGGCCAGCCCCAGCATTTT; CDR3: CASSISRVSGQPQHF
V: TRBV19; J: TRBJ2-3; size: NA; D: NA; DNA: TGTGCCAGTGCCCTCGGAGGGCCGGCCACAGATACGCAGTATTTT; CDR3: CASALGGPATDTQYF
V: TRBV5-1; J: TRBJ2-2; size: NA; D: TRBD2; DNA: TGCGCCAGCAGCAGGGAGGGCCTAGTGCTGTTTTTT; CDR3: CASSREGLVLFF
V: TRBV7-9; J: TRBJ1-4; size: few; D: TRBD1; DNA: TGTGCCAGCAGCTTGGGGACAGGGGCAGAAAAACTGTTTTTT; CDR3: CASSLGTGAEKLFF
V: TRBV7-2; J: TRBJ2-7; size: NA; D: TRBD1; DNA: TGTGCCAGCAGCTTAGAAGGGACAGGGATTTACGAGCAGTACTTC; CDR3: CASSLEGTGIYEQYF
V: TRBV18; J: TRBJ1-2; size: NA; D: NA; DNA: TGTGCCAGCTCACCTCCGGGTGGGGCGGTTGGCTACACCTTC; CDR3: CASSPPGGAVGYTF
V: TRBV28; J: TRBJ2-1; size: NA; D: NA; DNA: TGTGCCAGCACCTTTGGAGGGCGGGGTGAGCAGTTCTTC; CDR3: CASTFGGRGEQFF
V: TRBV28; J: TRBJ2-7; size: once; D: NA; DNA: TGTGCCAGCAGGCAGGCAGGGGGGACCTACGAGCAGTACTTC; CDR3: CASRQAGGTYEQYF
V: TRBV6-5; J: TRBJ1-1; size: NA; D: TRBD1; DNA: TGTGCCAGCAGTTCGCCCGGGACAGGGCGCACTGAAGCTTTCTTT; CDR3: CASSSPGTGRTEAFF
V: TRBV28; J: TRBJ1-2; size: once; D: TRBD1; DNA: TGTGCCAGCAGCGACAGGGGGCTCCTTCTTCATGGCTACACCTTC; CDR3: CASSDRGLLLHGYTF
V: TRBV27; J: TRBJ1-1; size: NA; D: TRBD1; DNA: TGTGCCAGCAGTTCCTCCGGGACAGGGGAAGCTTTCTTT; CDR3: CASSSSGTGEAFF
V: TRBV29-1; J: TRBJ2-3; size: once; D: NA; DNA: TGCAGCGTTGCGCTGTTCGAGAGAGATACGCAGTATTTT; CDR3: CSVALFERDTQYF
V: TRBV5-1; J: TRBJ2-7; size: NA; D: NA; DNA: TGCGCCAGCACGGACACCTCCTACGAGCAGTACTTC; CDR3: CASTDTSYEQYF
V: TRBV2; J: TRBJ1-1; size: few; D: NA; DNA: TGTGCCAGCTCCTACCAGCTTGTAGCTTTCTTT; CDR3: CASSYQLVAFF
V: TRBV4-1; J: TRBJ1-1; size: few; D: NA; DNA: TGCGCCAGCAGCCAAACGGTGGGGATACTCACTGAAGCTTTCTTT; CDR3: CASSQTVGILTEAFF
V: TRBV6-6; J: TRBJ1-3; size: few; D: NA; DNA: TGTGCCAGCAGTACCGGACCCGACACCATATATTTT; CDR3: CASSTGPDTIYF
V: TRBV6-1; J: TRBJ2-3; size: NA; D: NA; DNA: TGTGCCAGCAGGGGGAACGGGGATACGCAGTATTTT; CDR3: CASRGNGDTQYF
V: TRBV5-6; J: TRBJ2-1; size: NA; D: TRBD2; DNA: TGTGCCAGCAGCTTGCCCCCAGCGGGAGGCGCCTACAATGAGCAGTTCTTC; CDR3: CASSLPPAGGAYNEQFF
V: TRBV4-3; J: TRBJ2-1; size: NA; D: TRBD2; DNA: TGCGCCAGCAGCCAAGATCTAGGTACTAGCGGGAGCAATGAGCAGTTCTTC; CDR3: CASSQDLGTSGSNEQFF
V: TRBV19; J: TRBJ1-5; size: NA; D: NA; DNA: TGTGCCAGTAGACAGCCCAATCAGCCCCAGCATTTT; CDR3: CASRQPNQPQHF
V: TRBV30; J: TRBJ1-4; size: NA; D: TRBD1; DNA: TGTGCCTGGAGGTACTCCGGGACAGGGTCTTGGTTTTTT; CDR3: CAWRYSGTGSWFF
V: TRBV11-1; J: TRBJ2-5; size: NA; D: NA; DNA: TGTGCCAGCAGCTCCGGCCTAATAGGGGCAGAGACCCAGTACTTC; CDR3: CASSSGLIGAETQYF
V: TRBV18; J: TRBJ1-2; size: NA; D: TRBD1; DNA: TGTGCCAGCTCACCTCTGGGACAGGCGACTATCTATGGCTACACCTTC; CDR3: CASSPLGQATIYGYTF
V: TRBV5-1; J: TRBJ2-7; size: NA; D: TRBD2; DNA: TGCGCCAGCAGCTTGGAAGCTAGCGGGAGGGCCCGCGAGCAGTACTTC; CDR3: CASSLEASGRAREQYF
V: TRBV2; J: TRBJ2-7; size: NA; D: NA; DNA: TGTGCCAGCAGTGATGAGAGGTCGGTCTTC; CDR3: CASSDERSVF
V: TRBV11-2; J: TRBJ2-4; size: NA; D: NA; DNA: TGTGCCAGCAGCTTAGGGGGAGGAAAAAACATTCAGTACTTC; CDR3: CASSLGGGKNIQYF
V: TRBV2; J: TRBJ2-1; size: NA; D: NA; DNA: TGTGCCAGCAGAGTACCGAACAATGAGCAGTTCTTC; CDR3: CASRVPNNEQFF
V: TRBV28; J: TRBJ2-5; size: NA; D: NA; DNA: TGTGCCAGCAGTTCCTTTAGCGCCGGTCAAGAGACCCAGTACTTC; CDR3: CASSSFSAGQETQYF
V: TRBV20-1; J: TRBJ2-5; size: NA; D: NA; DNA: TGCAGTGCTGCACTTGGGGAGACCCAGTACTTC; CDR3: CSAALGETQYF
V: TRBV11-2; J: TRBJ2-5; size: NA; D: NA; DNA: TGTGCCAGCAGCTGGACCCCCGGGGAGACCCAGTACTTC; CDR3: CASSWTPGETQYF